This T cell receptor beta chain was identified in a study of molecular identifiers for immune sequencing clone quantification. Investigators produced naive CD8 libraries from about 19,000 to 1,100,000 sorted cells, drawing on 10%, 30% or 50% RNA. CDR1 is LNHDA, CDR2 SQIVND, per germline (reference sequence). The CDR3 contains 13 residues. From the PCR reads, TCRdb called clonotypes with MiXCR, one entry per CDR3 protein. The data hold about half a million distinct CDR3 sequences, with under 30% observed a single time. As regards this clonotype: Sequence at one end of the junction differs from germline and may be a read error.

This sequence joins TRBV19 and TRBJ1-4; D ambiguous. This receptor was taken from a human donor in good health. Some libraries in this study had Jurkat cell RNA spiked in. The specimen was naive CD8+ T cells from blood, with Jurkat cell RNA spiked in. The subset here: FACS-sorted CD8+CD4-CCR7+CD45RA+ naive T cells. CDR3 coding DNA: TGTGCCAGTATCGGGAAGAACAATGGAAAACTGTTTTTT. Its translation: CASIGKNNGKLFF.